Listed below are T cell receptor beta chains from one sample, sequenced in a study of long-term antiretroviral therapy in people with HIV. Clones were sequenced by immunoSEQ multiplex PCR, and TCRdb holds only the in-frame ones, with some missing. The sample records about 40,000 clones, approximately 85% being singletons. Sequences were derived from unsorted PBMCs, sampled 3.1 years after starting antiretroviral therapy. The source of these receptors is a woman between 50 and 59 years old with HIV. Each CDR3 is given without its conserved first and last residue.

>TRBJ2-7|TRBV6-1
ASTSFSSYEQY
>TRBJ2-2|TRBV11-3
ASSWNPVNTGELF
>TRBJ1-6|TRBV30
AWSLPGLGNSPLH
>TRBJ2-3|TRBV4-3
ASSQGRSVMDTQY
>TRBJ1-5|TRBV6-1
ASSDWDRGRSQPQH
>TRBJ2-6|TRBV10-3
AISEEGGGGGANVLT
>TRBJ1-1|TRBV11-2
ASSYTQFGVTEAF
>TRBJ2-1|TRBV6-5
ASSYPGTNEQF
>TRBJ2-7|TRBV4-3
ASSFKIQNEQY
>TRBJ2-7|TRBV2
ASSEATPRGPNYEQY
>TRBJ1-5|TRBV30
AWSKVGNQPQH
>TRBJ2-4|TRBV7-9
ASSLALAGNWDIQY
>TRBJ2-5|TRBV5-1
ASSSGGDRTETQY
>TRBJ2-3|TRBV7-9
ASSSRLAGTDTQY
>TRBJ2-3|TRBV11-1
ASSLEATQY
>TRBJ2-6|TRBV18
ASSIPGANVLT
>TRBJ2-5|TRBV5-1
ASSLGTSGAETQY
>TRBJ2-7|TRBV5-4
ASSFSQGRSYEQY
>TRBJ2-5|TRBV7-2
ASSLVRGQETQY
>TRBJ2-6|TRBV5-4
ASSDPRSGANVLT
>TRBJ1-1|TRBV2
ASRERLTGVNTEAF
>TRBJ1-4|TRBV6-5
ASSYSMGSTNEKLF
>TRBJ2-1|TRBV11-1
ASSLGLRDEQF
>TRBJ2-7|TRBV5-6
ASSSRLGEQY
>TRBJ1-6|TRBV9
ASSSRDTSYNSPLH
>TRBJ2-7|TRBV28
ASTPGTSPHEQY
>TRBJ1-1|TRBV5-4
ASSLDYATEAF
>TRBJ2-1|TRBV29-1
SVNSFMGEQF
>TRBJ1-1|TRBV18
ASSYLDRGASEAF
>TRBJ1-6|TRBV10-1
ASSAGIYNSPLH
>TRBJ2-6|TRBV19
ASSRQGAGGANVLT
>TRBJ1-6|TRBV2
ASTLSRNHPRSPLH
>TRBJ2-2|TRBV10-3
AISEFVDTGELF
>TRBJ1-1|TRBV18
ASSPQGAWDTEAF
>TRBJ1-6|TRBV27
ASRSDFYNSPLH
>TRBJ2-5|TRBV2
ASSNGRGEETQY
>TRBJ2-3|TRBV6-5
ASSRGYYTDTQY
>TRBJ2-1|TRBV4-3
ASSQDTASQSYNEQF
>TRBJ2-3|TRBV28
ASSQRESTDTQY
>TRBJ2-7|TRBV4-1
ASSQGRGRNYEQY
>TRBJ1-2|TRBV25-1
ASSDAGNYGYT
>TRBJ2-2|TRBV9
ASSVEGTGELF
>TRBJ1-2|TRBV19
ASRGTGVGYT
>TRBJ2-5|TRBV7-3
ASSPTVQETQY
>TRBJ1-6|TRBV9
ASSVAAGLRDSPLH
>TRBJ1-4|TRBV5-1
ASSPNSPHSATNEKLF
>TRBJ1-2|TRBV6-1
ASSEGTGVLGYT
>TRBJ2-3|TRBV5-1
ASSFTGTSDTDTQY
>TRBJ2-1|TRBV4-1
ASRSSGGGSYNEQF
>TRBJ2-2|TRBV9
ASSGGDRANGELF
>TRBJ1-4|TRBV2
ASSEWGGREKLF
>TRBJ2-5|TRBV6-4
ASSEKRGPETQY
>TRBJ2-5|TRBV18
ASSPGQGPPHQETQY
>TRBJ2-1|TRBV6-5
ASSAGRQNNEQF
>TRBJ1-1|TRBV4-2
ASSQTGSTEAF
>TRBJ1-1|TRBV6-5
ASSYSRQMNTEAF
>TRBJ2-7|TRBV19
ASSISAGVGEQY
>TRBJ2-3|TRBV6-6
ASRLAGGNTQY
>TRBJ1-5|TRBV2
ASSDGYQPQH
>TRBJ2-1|TRBV19
ASGAGGSYNEQF